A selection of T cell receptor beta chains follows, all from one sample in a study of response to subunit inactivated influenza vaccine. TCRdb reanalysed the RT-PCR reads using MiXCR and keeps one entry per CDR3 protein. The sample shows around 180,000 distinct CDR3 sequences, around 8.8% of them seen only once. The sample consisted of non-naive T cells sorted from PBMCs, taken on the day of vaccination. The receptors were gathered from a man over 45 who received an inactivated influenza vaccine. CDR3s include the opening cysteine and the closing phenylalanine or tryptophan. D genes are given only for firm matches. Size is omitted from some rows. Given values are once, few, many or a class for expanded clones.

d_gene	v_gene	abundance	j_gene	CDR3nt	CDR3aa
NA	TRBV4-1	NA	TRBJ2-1	TGCGCCAGCAGCCAAGATCCGTCGTACAATGAGCAGTTCTTC	CASSQDPSYNEQFF
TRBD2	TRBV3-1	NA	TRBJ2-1	TGTGCCAGCAGCCGAAGCGGGAGGACCTACAATGAGCAGTTCTTC	CASSRSGRTYNEQFF
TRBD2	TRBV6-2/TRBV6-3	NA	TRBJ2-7	TGTGCCAGCAGTTTCTCGCTAGCGGGAGCCCTAAACTCCTACGAGCAGTACTTC	CASSFSLAGALNSYEQYF
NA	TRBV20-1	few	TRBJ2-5	TGCAGTGCTAGAGGGCAGGGGACCGAGACCCAGTACTTC	CSARGQGTETQYF
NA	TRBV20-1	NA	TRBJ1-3	TGCAGTGCCATGACCCACTCTGGAAACACCATATATTTT	CSAMTHSGNTIYF
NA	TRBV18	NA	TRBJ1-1	TGTGCCAGCTCACCACTAGTTTATTCAGCTTTCTTT	CASSPLVYSAFF
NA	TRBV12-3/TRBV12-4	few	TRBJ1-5	TGTGCCAGCAGTCCATCCTATAGCAATCAGCCCCAGCATTTT	CASSPSYSNQPQHF
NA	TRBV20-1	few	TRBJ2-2	TGCAGTGCTAGAGAGGTCACCGGGGAGCTGTTTTTT	CSAREVTGELFF
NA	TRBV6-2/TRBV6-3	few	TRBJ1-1	TGTGCCAGCAGTTACCTAGAGGGGCGAACTGAAGCTTTCTTT	CASSYLEGRTEAFF
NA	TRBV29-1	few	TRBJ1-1	TGCAGCGTTGAAGGGAGACGACAGAGCATTGCTTTCTTT	CSVEGRRQSIAFF
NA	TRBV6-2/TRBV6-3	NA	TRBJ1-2	TGTGCCAGCAGGCGAACAGGACTCCATGGCTATGGCTACACCTTC	CASRRTGLHGYGYTF
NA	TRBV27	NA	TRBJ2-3	TGTGCCAGCACCAAGTCCGCCCCCCCCTACTTGGGGTCGCAGTATTTT	CASTKSAPPYLGSQYF
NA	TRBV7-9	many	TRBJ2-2	TGTGCCAGCAGCTTTGCGACAGGCCAGGTCGGGGAGCTGTTTTTT	CASSFATGQVGELFF
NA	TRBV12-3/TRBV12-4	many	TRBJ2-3	TGTGCCAGCAGTCCCCGGGCGGGGGCCATCACAGATACGCAGTATTTT	CASSPRAGAITDTQYF
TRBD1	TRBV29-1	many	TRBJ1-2	TGCAGCTCTGGGACAGGGGATGGCTACACCTTC	CSSGTGDGYTF
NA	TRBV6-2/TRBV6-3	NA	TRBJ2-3	TGTGCCAGCACCACGTCCGAGGGTCACACAGATACGCAGTATTTT	CASTTSEGHTDTQYF
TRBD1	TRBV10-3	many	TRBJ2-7	TGTGCCATCAGCGGGGTAAGGGGGCCCTACGAGCAGTACTTC	CAISGVRGPYEQYF
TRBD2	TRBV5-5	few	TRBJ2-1	TGTGCCAGCAGCTTAACCAGCGGGGGGTCCTACAATGAGCAGTTCTTC	CASSLTSGGSYNEQFF
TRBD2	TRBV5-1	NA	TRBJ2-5	TGCGCCAGCAGCTTGCGCCTAGCGGGAGAGACCCAGTACTTC	CASSLRLAGETQYF
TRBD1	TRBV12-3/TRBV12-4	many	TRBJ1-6	TGTGCCAGCAGTCAGACAGGGGTGCTTTCACCCCTCCACTTT	CASSQTGVLSPLHF
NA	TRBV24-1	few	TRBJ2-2	TGTGCCACCAGTGAGGTTCGGGTCGGGGAGCTGTTTTTT	CATSEVRVGELFF
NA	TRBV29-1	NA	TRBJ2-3	TGCAGCGTTGGGGCGGGAATACCTAGCACAGATACGCAGTATTTT	CSVGAGIPSTDTQYF
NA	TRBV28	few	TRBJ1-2	TGTGCCAGCAGTTTGTTTTCGGGTTTGGGATCCGGGGGCTTCTATGGCTACACCTTC	CASSLFSGLGSGGFYGYTF
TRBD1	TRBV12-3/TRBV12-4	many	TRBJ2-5	TGTGCCAGCAGTCCGTCTACAGGGGTTGAGACCCAGTACTTC	CASSPSTGVETQYF
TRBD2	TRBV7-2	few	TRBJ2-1	TGTGCCAGCATTCCGGCGGGAGGCAATGAGCAGTTCTTC	CASIPAGGNEQFF